This T cell receptor beta chain was recovered during a study of PD-1 blockade in classical Hodgkin lymphoma (dated by TCRdb to 2020 to 2021). At the level of the whole study: Nivolumab dosing was 3 mg/kg intravenously every 2 weeks, continuing until either disease progression or unacceptable toxicity. The study used CyTOF and TCR beta sequencing to define a peripheral blood immune signature of response to PD-1 blockade in classical Hodgkin lymphoma.

The Qiagen DNeasy kit was used to extract genomic DNA from unsorted PBMCs and from the negatively selected CD4+ and CD8+ fractions. TCR beta CDR3 regions were subjected to amplification by immunoSEQ multiplex PCR with primers that anneal to V and J segments. A synthetic immune receptor repertoire was used to minimize amplification bias, and any residual bias was removed computationally once sequencing was done. Concerning the study's data processing: Custom Python scripts were used to quantify repertoire diversity as the Shannon entropy index. Unsorted, CD4+ and CD8+ repertoires were analyzed separately, except in combined analyses where CD4+ and CD8+ sequences were merged in silico. A clone counted as expanded when the clone's frequency after treatment rose at least 2-fold relative to C1D1, and clones undetected at baseline were given a pseudocount of 0.5. Singleton clones were defined as clones with 0 or 1 copy at C1D1, and non-singleton clones were defined as clones with 2 or more copies. Clones expanded in unsorted samples were labelled as CD4+, CD8+ or unknown by matching protein sequences in sorted samples from the same patient. Wilcoxon tests on paired samples were used to test diversity changes from C1D1 to C4D1. As stored in TCRdb, this immuneACCESS dataset retains in-frame rearrangements with V and J assigned. A fraction of the clones does not appear; measured against another copy, unresolved V genes explain less than half of the discrepancy, and the remainder lacks a known reason. The DNA was the basis for D and trimming; V, J and clone size are from that table. The sample contains about 150,000 clones, 78% of them found a single time. The leading ten clones occupy about 9.2% of the sample.

This clone was recorded at least ten times. Its antigen specificity is not known. No much larger clone is present one base from it, and per-base qualities are unavailable. Trimming accounts for 8 bases at V and 12 bases at J, while the number of junction bases matched to no gene is 13. The CDR3 spans 13 residues, from the cysteine through the phenylalanine. Only CDR3 DNA is held: 39 bases, read in frame from base 1. For CDR1 and CDR2, the germline V gene lists SGHRS and YFSETQ. Broad study findings and their caveats: Among trial patients, those achieving complete response had baseline diversity similar to that of newly diagnosed patients, while diversity was significantly lower in partial responders and progressors. Lower diversity was observed in patients in whom nivolumab was started less than 1 year after ASCT, and these patients were excluded from later analyses so that confounding by immune reconstitution would be avoided. Baseline TCR diversity was reported as lower in newly diagnosed patients than in healthy donors, and lower still in relapsed/refractory patients. CD4+ but not CD8+ TCR diversity rose significantly by C4D1 (p=0.0027 vs p=0.16), most apparent in complete responders (p=0.02). The study covered only a single clinical trial cohort, and the causes of the repertoire differences, possibly disease activity or prior therapy, were still not defined.

The time point label of this sample denotes: cycle 2 day 1 (C2D1) of nivolumab. Relapse after autologous stem cell transplantation had occurred in all trial patients, and cohorts A, B and C were distinguished by prior brentuximab vedotin exposure. The trial cohort was composed of about 60 patients with relapsed/refractory classical Hodgkin lymphoma, for whom complete response, partial response or progressive disease was recorded as best overall response. Trial patients were treated with single-agent nivolumab in the multi-cohort phase II CheckMate 205 trial. Best overall response was determined by an independent review committee according to the 2007 International Working Group response criteria. Trial PBMCs were collected just before the start of nivolumab (C1D1) and during therapy at cycle 2 day 1 and cycle 4 day 1. Peripheral blood was collected in 8 mL Vacutainer Cell Preparation Tubes, from which PBMCs were isolated by centrifugation and then cryopreserved.

The sample consisted of peripheral blood mononuclear cells (PBMCs), taken before the second cycle of nivolumab. This sequence was found in a human donor with classical Hodgkin lymphoma. The chain is assembled from TRBV5-1 and TRBJ2-1, with 8 central nucleotides matching TRBD2. The nucleotide sequence reads as follows: TGCGCCAGTCAGGGACTAGTGACTCGTGGGCAGTTCTTC. Translated, this is CASQGLVTRGQFF.